The present T cell receptor beta chain was sequenced within a study of blood T cell repertoires in COVID-19. The data were produced by immunoSEQ multiplex PCR, yet TCRdb's version contains in-frame clones alone and is incomplete. The table shows roughly 380,000 clones, with 89% occurring only once. Germline CDR1 and CDR2: MNHEY and SVGEGT. CDR3 length equals 15 residues. Unmatched junction bases numbered 9, after V lost 3 bases and J lost 6 bases. The receptor was isolated from a middle-aged woman with COVID-19, enrolled during active disease. This rearrangement joins TRBV6-2 or TRBV6-3 to TRBJ1-1; 8 nucleotides match TRBD1. The sample taken for sequencing was peripheral blood. In DNA form, the CDR3 reads TGTGCCAGCAGTTATTCAGGGGGCGCGGGGTCTGAAGCTTTCTTT. This translates into CASSYSGGAGSEAFF.